This T cell receptor (beta chain) stems from a study of T cells after yellow fever vaccination. A remark on this clonotype: Its antigen remains unknown.

This CDR3 spans 14 amino acids. The V and J ends lost 6 bases and 5 bases, in that order; junction bases with no gene match: 9. Germline-derived CDR1 and CDR2 are DFQATT and SNEGSKA (reference sequence). Template switching by 5'RACE produced TCR cDNA, adding a universal primer site and UMIs. Each CDR3 protein is one row after TCRdb ran MiXCR on the 5' RACE reads. This table has 320,000 or so distinct CDR3 sequences, roughly 8.6% appearing once. General observations from the study: Although most clonotypes did not, a small share appeared in both CD4 and CD8 compartments. The study re-detected most primary-vaccination clones after the booster (roughly 96% CD4, roughly 85% CD8). Contamination of FACS-sorted repertoires by abundant clonotypes from the bulk population could occur.

V is TRBV20-1 and J is TRBJ1-4; 7 nucleotides line up with TRBD1. The clonotype was recovered from a man younger than 35 who received the YFV17D yellow fever vaccine. Sequencing used PBMCs, obtained 45 days after the first yellow fever vaccination. The CDR3 bases are TGCAGTGCCACCGGGGCAGGGGGGAATGAAAAACTGTTTTTT. Translated: CSATGAGGNEKLFF.